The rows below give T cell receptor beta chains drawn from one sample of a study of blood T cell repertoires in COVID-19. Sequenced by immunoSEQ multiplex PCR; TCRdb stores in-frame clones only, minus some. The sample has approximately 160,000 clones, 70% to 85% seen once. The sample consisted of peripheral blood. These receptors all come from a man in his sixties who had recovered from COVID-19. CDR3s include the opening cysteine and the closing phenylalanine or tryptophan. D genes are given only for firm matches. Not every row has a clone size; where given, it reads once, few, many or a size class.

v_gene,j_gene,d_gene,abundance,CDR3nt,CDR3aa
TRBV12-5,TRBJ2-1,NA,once,TGTGCTAGTGGTTTGCCCCACAGGGAGAAGGGTTCCAATGAGCAGTTCTTC,CASGLPHREKGSNEQFF
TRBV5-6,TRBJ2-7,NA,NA,TGTGCCAGCAGCTTGGGGGTTGAGGTCTCCTACGAGCAGTACTTC,CASSLGVEVSYEQYF
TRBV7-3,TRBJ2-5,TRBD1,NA,TGTGCCAGCAGCTCCGACAGGGGCGAGACCCAGTACTTC,CASSSDRGETQYF
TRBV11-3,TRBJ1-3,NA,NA,TGTGCCAGCAGCGCAGGAGGGGTTTCTGGAAACACCATATATTTT,CASSAGGVSGNTIYF
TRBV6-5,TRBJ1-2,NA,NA,TGTGCCAGCAGTTACAAGTGGGAGGGTTCGGAGTATGGCTACACCTTC,CASSYKWEGSEYGYTF
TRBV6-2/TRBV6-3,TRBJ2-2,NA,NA,TGTGCCAGCAGTTACCGGGTGCTCGGGGAGCTGTTTTTT,CASSYRVLGELFF
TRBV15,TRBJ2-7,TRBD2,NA,TGTGCCACCAGCAGAGATAAGGCGGGGGGCCGATCTCAGTACTTC,CATSRDKAGGRSQYF
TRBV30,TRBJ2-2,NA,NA,TGTGCCTGGTCGCAGCGGCAGGACGGGGAGCTGTTTTTT,CAWSQRQDGELFF
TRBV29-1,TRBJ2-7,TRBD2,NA,TGCAGCGCCTTAAAGCGGGGGGCCCCCTACGAGCAGTACTTC,CSALKRGAPYEQYF
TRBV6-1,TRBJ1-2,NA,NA,TGTGCCAGCAGTGAAGGTTGGACAGACTATGGCTACACCTTC,CASSEGWTDYGYTF
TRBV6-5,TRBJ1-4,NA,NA,TGTGCCAGCATCGGAACAGATAATGAAAAACTGTTTTTT,CASIGTDNEKLFF
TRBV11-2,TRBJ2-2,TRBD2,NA,TGTGCCAGCAGCTTTTCATCTTCTGGGGGGGTCACCGGGGAGCTGTTTTTT,CASSFSSSGGVTGELFF
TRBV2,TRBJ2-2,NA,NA,TGTGCCAGCACGGAGGGGGCGGGCACCGGGGAGCTGTTTTTT,CASTEGAGTGELFF
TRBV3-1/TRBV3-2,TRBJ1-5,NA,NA,TGTGCCAGCAGCCAAGCCCACCGCAGGGGAGAGCCCCAGCATTTT,CASSQAHRRGEPQHF
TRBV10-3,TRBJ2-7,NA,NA,TGTGCCATCAACTCGGGAGCCGGGCGCGAGCAGTACTTC,CAINSGAGREQYF
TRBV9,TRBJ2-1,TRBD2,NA,TGTGCCAGCAGCGTAGTAGGGACTAGCGGGGGGAGGGAGCAGTTCTTC,CASSVVGTSGGREQFF
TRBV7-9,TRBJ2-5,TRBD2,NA,TGTGCCAGCAGCCGTTTTGTTTCCGGGACTAGTAAGACCCAGTACTTC,CASSRFVSGTSKTQYF
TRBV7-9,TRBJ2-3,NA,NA,TGTGCCAGCAGCTTTAAAGGGGGTACCACAGATACGCAGTATTTT,CASSFKGGTTDTQYF
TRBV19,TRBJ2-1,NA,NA,TGTGCCAGTAGTGGACTGCGGTCAATAAATGAGCAGTTCTTC,CASSGLRSINEQFF
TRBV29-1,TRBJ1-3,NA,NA,TGCAGCGCCGCCCCACAGGGTTTCGGAAACACCATATATTTT,CSAAPQGFGNTIYF
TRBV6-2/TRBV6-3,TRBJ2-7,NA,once,TGTGCCAGCAGTTACTCGAGTTGGCAGGGGCAAGTACGCTACGAGCAGTACTTC,CASSYSSWQGQVRYEQYF
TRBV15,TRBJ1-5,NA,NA,TGTGCCACCAGCCCACGGGCAGGGGTTCAGCCCCAGCATTTT,CATSPRAGVQPQHF
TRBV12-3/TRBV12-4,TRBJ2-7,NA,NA,TGTGCCAGCAGTTTCCGCGTCCGCTCCGAGCAGTACTTC,CASSFRVRSEQYF
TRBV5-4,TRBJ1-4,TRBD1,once,TGTGCCAGCAGCTTGGCCGACAGGGGGCGCTACGAGGAAAAACTGTTTTTT,CASSLADRGRYEEKLFF
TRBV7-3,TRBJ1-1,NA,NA,TGTGCCAGCAGCTTAACACGGGGTCCGAACACTGAAGCTTTCTTT,CASSLTRGPNTEAFF
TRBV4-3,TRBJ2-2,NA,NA,TGCGCCAGCAGCTCACGTCCCTCGGCCGGGGAGCTGTTTTTT,CASSSRPSAGELFF
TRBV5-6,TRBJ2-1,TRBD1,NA,TGTGCCAGCAGCCCCGCAGGGGGCGAGATCTACAATGAGCAGTTCTTC,CASSPAGGEIYNEQFF
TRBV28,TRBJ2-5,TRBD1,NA,TGTGCCAGCAGTTTTAAACAGGGGGCTGACTCTCGAGAGACCCAGTACTTC,CASSFKQGADSRETQYF
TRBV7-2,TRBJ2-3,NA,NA,TGTGCCAGCAGCCAGCTAGCGTCGGGCACAGATACGCAGTATTTT,CASSQLASGTDTQYF
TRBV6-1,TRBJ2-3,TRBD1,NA,TGTGCCAGCAGTGAACCCGGACAGGGGGGCACAGATACGCAGTATTTT,CASSEPGQGGTDTQYF
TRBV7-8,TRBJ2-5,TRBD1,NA,TGTGCCAGCAGCTCTCGGACAGGGGGTCAGGAGACCCAGTACTTC,CASSSRTGGQETQYF
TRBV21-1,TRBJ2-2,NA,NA,TGTGCCAGCAGCCACCTGCTAGCGGGAGTTACCGGGGAGCTGTTTTTT,CASSHLLAGVTGELFF
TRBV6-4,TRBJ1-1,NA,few,TGTGCCAGCAGTGACCAGGTTGGGACTGAAGCTTTCTTT,CASSDQVGTEAFF
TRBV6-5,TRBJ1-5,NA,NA,TGTGCCAGCAGACCCTTAGACAGGTACGATCAGCCCCAGCATTTT,CASRPLDRYDQPQHF
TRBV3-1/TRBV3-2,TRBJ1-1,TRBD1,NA,TGTGCCAGCAGCCAAGGCCCGGGACAGGGCACTGAAGCTTTCTTT,CASSQGPGQGTEAFF
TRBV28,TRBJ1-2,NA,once,TGTGCCAGCAAGGAGGGCGCGTATGGCTACACCTTC,CASKEGAYGYTF
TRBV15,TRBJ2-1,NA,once,TGTGCCACGAGGACAGCGTACAATGAGCAGTTCTTC,CATRTAYNEQFF
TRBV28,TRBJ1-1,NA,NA,TGTGCCAGCAAAGGAGCGAACACTGAAGCTTTCTTT,CASKGANTEAFF